This entry lists 3 T cell receptor beta chains sequenced from one sample in a study of cytomegalovirus exposure and HLA in healthy donors. Both 60 Vbeta primers and 13 Jbeta primers went into the PCR. This table comes from immunoSEQ multiplex PCR, and its TCRdb copy is limited to in-frame clones, with some not included. Here the sample spans 110,000 to 150,000 clones, about four fifths being singletons. Sequencing was performed on PBMCs. These receptors were collected from a male donor in good health and CMV-seropositive.

This rearrangement joins TRBV19 to TRBJ2-2, with 7 nucleotides matching TRBD1. This CDR3 has 14 amino acids. CDR1 is LNHDA, CDR2 SQIVND, per germline (reference sequence). Unmatched junction bases numbered 6, after V lost 4 bases and J lost 7 bases. CDR3 sequence: CASSTTGSLGELFF. CDR3 sequence (DNA): TGTGCCAGTAGTACGACAGGGAGTCTCGGGGAGCTGTTTTTT.

The chain uses TRBV13 and TRBJ2-5; TRBD1 might be the D (6 bases). The CDR3 extends over 20 amino acids. Germline CDR1 is PRHDT and CDR2 is FYEKMQ (reference sequence). Trimming shortened V by 4 bases and J by 2 bases, and 29 bases separated the two germline ends. CDR3 amino acids: CASSSRAAPSGRGWQETQYF. The CDR3 DNA follows: TGTGCCAGCAGCTCTAGAGCTGCCCCGTCGGGCAGGGGATGGCAAGAGACCCAGTACTTC.

The chain combines TRBV5-1 with TRBJ1-1; maybe TRBD1 (6 bases). V was shortened by 3 bases and J by 0 bases, with 12 bases between the two germline ends. Germline-derived CDR1 and CDR2 are SGHRS and YFSETQ. This CDR3 has 15 amino acids. Here the CDR3 reads CASSSRGSLNTEAFF. The CDR3 nucleotides are TGCGCCAGCAGCTCCAGGGGATCCCTGAACACTGAAGCTTTCTTT.